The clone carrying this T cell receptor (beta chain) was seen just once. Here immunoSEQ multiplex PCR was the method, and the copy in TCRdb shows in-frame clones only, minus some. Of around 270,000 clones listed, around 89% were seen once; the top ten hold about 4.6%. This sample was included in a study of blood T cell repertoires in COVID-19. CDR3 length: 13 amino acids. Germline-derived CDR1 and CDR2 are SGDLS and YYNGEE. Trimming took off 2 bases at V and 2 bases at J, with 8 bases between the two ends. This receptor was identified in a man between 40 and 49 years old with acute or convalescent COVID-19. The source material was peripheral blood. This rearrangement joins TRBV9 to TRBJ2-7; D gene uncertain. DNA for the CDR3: TGTGCCAGCAGCGTTAACCCTACCTACGAGCAGTACTTC. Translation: CASSVNPTYEQYF.